Below are 24 T cell receptor beta chains sequenced from a single sample in a study of human T cells and chemical hapten exposure. TCRdb analysed the RACE reads with MiXCR anew, one entry per CDR3 protein. The table lists around 67,000 distinct CDR3 sequences, 8.5% of them singletons. Regarding time point: patch test 2, 6 weeks after DPC sensitization. The sample's treatment: therapeutic diphenylcyclopropenone sensitization with weekly scalp DPC. The starting material was whole blood, obtained in connection with sensitization to the hapten diphenylcyclopropenone (DPC). Receptor source: a woman aged 45-59 years with alopecia areata. Some clones in this sample may be carry-over from other donors' samples.

This clonotype was seen many times. The V gene is TRBV7-9, the J gene TRBJ1-2, with a possible D match to TRBD1 (5 bases). This CDR3 spans 15 amino acids. Germline assignment: CDR1 SEHNR and CDR2 FQNEAQ (reference sequence). Deletions cut 2 bases from V and 3 bases from J, with 13 bases between. The CDR3 is CASSLRAGTDYGYTF. As DNA, the CDR3 is TGTGCCAGCAGCTTAAGGGCGGGGACCGACTATGGCTACACCTTC. Full variable domain (outside the CDR3, taken from reference TRBV7-9 and TRBJ1-2): DTGVSQNPRHKITKRGQNVTFRCDPISEHNRLYWYRQTLGQGPEFLTYFQNEAQLEKSRLLSDRFSAERPKGSFSTLEIQRTEQGDSAMYLCASSLRAGTDYGYTFGSGTRLTVV.

This clonotype was counted ten times or more. The chain employs TRBV7-8 and TRBJ1-6; a possible D gene is TRBD1 (5 bases). This CDR3 comprises 15 residues. Per germline, CDR1 SGHVS and CDR2 FQNEAQ. Trimming stripped 4 bases from V and 9 bases from J, with 16 bases between. The CDR3 loop is CASSSRRGEGSPLHF. CDR3 nucleotides: TGTGCCAGCAGCTCCCGTCGAGGGGAGGGTTCACCCCTCCACTTT. Complete variable domain (other parts from reference TRBV7-8 and TRBJ1-6): GAGVSQSPRYKVAKRGQDVALRCDPISGHVSLFWYQQALGQGPEFLTYFQNEAQLDKSGLPSDRFFAERPEGSVSTLKIQRTQQEDSAVYLCASSSRRGEGSPLHFGNGTRLTVT.

The chain combines TRBV14 with TRBJ2-2, with no clear D. This CDR3 has 14 amino acids. The germline CDR1 and CDR2 sequences are SGHDN and FVKESK. Trimming shortened V by 5 bases and J by 7 bases, and 14 bases separated the two germline ends. Written as DNA, the CDR3 is TGTGCCAGCAGCTCGGCCCTTAGGGTCGGGGAGCTGTTTTTT. It specifies CASSSALRVGELFF.

This clonotype was observed a few times. V usage is TRBV6-1 and J usage is TRBJ2-3; D possibly corresponds to TRBD2 (6 bases). Per the germline V gene, CDR1 is MNHNS and CDR2 is SASEGT. V was clipped by 7 bases and J by 5 bases, with 16 bases between them. The CDR3 loop spans 14 amino acids. In DNA, the CDR3 is TGTGCCAGCACCTTAGGCCGGGGGAGAGATACGCAGTATTTT. Translated: CASTLGRGRDTQYF.

This clonotype came up a few times. This chain uses TRBV6-1 with TRBJ2-3, with a tentative D call TRBD1 (5 bases). This CDR3 contains 13 residues. V was shortened by 6 bases and J by 1 base, with 8 bases between the two germline ends. The germline V gene encodes CDR1 MNHNS and CDR2 SASEGT. CDR3 loop: CASRDIGTDTQYF. The CDR3 nucleotides read TGTGCCAGCAGGGACATTGGCACAGATACGCAGTATTTT.

This clonotype was seen repeatedly, ten times or more. This chain uses TRBV11-2 with TRBJ1-4; no definite D call. CDR3 length equals 15 residues. Trimming left V 1 base short and J 3 bases short, with 9 bases between. CDR1 is SGHAT and CDR2 is FQNNGV in the germline V gene. This CDR3 is CASSLVGRPNEKLFF. The DNA for the CDR3 is TGTGCCAGCAGCTTAGTAGGCCGGCCTAATGAAAAACTGTTTTTT.

This clonotype was counted a few times. V usage is TRBV15 and J usage is TRBJ2-6; possibly TRBD2 for D (6 bases). This CDR3 has 17 residues. The V end lost 1 base, the J end lost 1 base, and 11 bases lay between the germline ends. Germline V lookup: CDR1 LNHNV, CDR2 YYDKDF (reference sequence). As DNA, the CDR3 is TGTGCCACCAGCAGAGGAGCGGGCGCGTCTGGGGCCAACGTCCTGACTTTC. Residues: CATSRGAGASGANVLTF.

This clonotype was counted ten times or more. The chain joins TRBV27 to TRBJ1-6; 10 positions agree with TRBD1. Germline values: CDR1 MNHEY, CDR2 SMNVEV (reference sequence). The junction had 4 bases not matched to a gene; V was cut back by 5 bases and J by 6 bases. The length of the CDR3 is 15 residues. The CDR3 spells CASSLRDRGNSPLHF. CDR3 nucleotide sequence: TGTGCCAGCAGTCTCAGGGACAGGGGTAATTCACCCCTCCACTTT.

This clonotype was recorded a few times. The chain combines TRBV2 with TRBJ1-2, with TRBD1 identical over 8 bases. The CDR3 has 14 residues. The germline gives CDR1 SNHLY, CDR2 FYNNEI. With V trimmed by 6 bases and J by 6 bases, 9 bases remained unmatched. In nucleotides, the CDR3 is TGTGCCAGCAGCGGGAGACAGGGGTTAAATGGCTACACCTTC. Translation: CASSGRQGLNGYTF.

The chain joins TRBV9 to TRBJ2-2, with 7 positions matching TRBD1. The CDR3 length is 15 residues. Germline V gene data show CDR1 as SGDLS and CDR2 as YYNGEE. J gave up 1 base and V 5 bases, and 5 bases lay outside the gene matches. In DNA, the CDR3 is TGTGCCAGCAGACCGGGACAGATGAACACCGGGGAGCTGTTTTTT. Translating gives CASRPGQMNTGELFF.

This chain uses TRBV6-5 with TRBJ2-1, with a possible D match to TRBD1 (6 bases). The germline V gene has CDR1 MNHEY and CDR2 SVGAGI. The V end lost 6 bases, the J end lost 6 bases, and 18 bases lay between the germline ends. This CDR3 is built from 15 residues. The CDR3 loop reads CASSLGHGSANEQFF. The CDR3 nucleotides are TGTGCCAGCAGCCTGGGACATGGGTCCGCCAATGAGCAGTTCTTC.

Only a few counts were recorded for this clonotype. The CDR3 protein is CASSRVAGVGGTDTQYF. CDR3 sequence (DNA): TGTGCCAGCAGCCGGGTAGCGGGAGTCGGAGGCACAGATACGCAGTATTTT. The chain combines TRBV3-1 with TRBJ2-3, with 9 bases fitting TRBD2. Losses at the gene ends were 4 bases for V and 1 base for J; bases not matched to a gene: 9. The CDR3 runs to 17 residues. From germline, CDR1 is LGHDT and CDR2 YNNKEL (reference sequence).

A remark on this clonotype: The DNA is left out, because the CDR3 cannot be placed on it with certainty; the CDR3 is given as TCRdb lists it. J is TRBJ1-5 and V is TRBV3-1; whether TRBD1, the table's D call, matches the DNA was not checked. The CDR3 numbers 16 amino acids, ends counted. CDR1 is LGHDT and CDR2 is YNNKEL in the germline V gene (reference sequence). Here the CDR3 reads CASSQDWGPGNQPQNF.

This clonotype was observed at least ten times. This sequence joins TRBV29-1 and TRBJ2-7; TRBD2 aligns across 11 bases. This CDR3 is 13 amino acids long. Germline V CDR1 and CDR2: SQVTM, ANQGSEA. The V and J ends lost 4 bases and 7 bases, in that order; junction bases with no gene match: 6. The CDR3 protein is CSVGTSGSSEQYF. In nucleotides, the CDR3 is TGCAGCGTTGGTACTAGCGGGAGTAGTGAGCAGTACTTC.

The chain carries TRBV15 and TRBJ2-7; TRBD1 might be the D (5 bases). V was clipped by 0 bases and J by 0 bases, with 12 bases between them. The CDR3 has 16 residues. Germline values: CDR1 LNHNV, CDR2 YYDKDF (reference sequence). The CDR3 bases are TGTGCCACCAGCAGAGAAGACAGATTGAGCTCCTACGAGCAGTACTTC. The encoded protein is CATSREDRLSSYEQYF.

The V and J genes are TRBV20-1 and TRBJ2-5; no reliable D call. V was cut by 1 base and J by 1 base, with 4 bases left in between. The germline V gene encodes CDR1 DFQATT and CDR2 SNEGSKA (reference sequence). The CDR3 runs to 12 residues. The CDR3 nucleotides are TGCAGTGCTAGAGGGTTCCAAGAGACCCAGTACTTC. This sequence encodes CSARGFQETQYF.

This chain joins TRBV6-2 or TRBV6-3 and TRBJ2-5; D remains unclear. Looked up from germline, CDR1 is MNHEY and CDR2 is SVGEGT. This CDR3 spans 12 amino acids. V was clipped by 2 bases and J by 5 bases, with 6 bases between them. The CDR3 nucleotides read TGTGCCAGCAGTTACATCCTCGAGACCCAGTACTTC. Translating it yields CASSYILETQYF.

The J gene is TRBJ1-6, the V gene TRBV27; D ambiguous. The CDR3 extends over 16 amino acids. CDR1 and CDR2 from the germline V gene are MNHEY and SMNVEV (reference sequence). Deletions cut 5 bases from V and 0 bases from J, with 11 bases between. The CDR3 nucleotides read TGTGCCAGCAGTCTATACGGGAGCTCCTATAATTCACCCCTCCACTTT. Translation: CASSLYGSSYNSPLHF.

This clonotype has ten or more counts. The rearrangement links TRBV4-2 to TRBJ2-5; 10 nucleotides line up with TRBD2. V shed 1 base and J 2 bases; nucleotides not matched to a gene: 4. The CDR3 extends over 16 amino acids. Germline CDR1 and CDR2: LGHNA and YNFKEQ. The DNA for the CDR3 is TGTGCCAGCAGCCAAGCGGCTAGCGGGGGACAAGAGACCCAGTACTTC. Translated, it gives CASSQAASGGQETQYF.

This clonotype was picked up many times. This rearrangement joins TRBV20-1 to TRBJ1-6, with TRBD1 as a possible D gene (6 bases). Trimming shortened V by 0 bases and J by 10 bases, and 13 bases separated the two germline ends. The V gene's germline CDR1 is DFQATT and CDR2 SNEGSKA (reference sequence). There are 14 residues in the CDR3. The CDR3 here is CSARDGGGRSPLHF. The CDR3 nucleotides are TGCAGTGCTAGAGATGGGGGCGGGAGATCACCCCTCCACTTT.

DNA for the CDR3: TGTGCCAGCAGCTGGGGGGGGCAGGCTCAAGAGACCCAGTACTTC. It yields the protein CASSWGGQAQETQYF. This chain uses TRBV11-3 with TRBJ2-5; tentative D call: TRBD2 (7 bases). Deletions cut 4 bases from V and 2 bases from J, with 14 bases between. This CDR3 comprises 15 residues. Germline CDR1 is SGHNT and CDR2 is YENEEA.

In its sample, this clonotype was seen a few times. The V gene is TRBV29-1, the J gene TRBJ2-2; TRBD1 matches at 7 bases. This CDR3 is built from 12 residues. J was trimmed by 5 bases and V by 7 bases; bases with no gene match: 4. CDR1 SQVTM and CDR2 ANQGSEA come from the germline V gene. CDR3 residues: CSGGQRTGELFF. In DNA, the CDR3 is TGCAGCGGGGGACAGCGAACCGGGGAGCTGTTTTTT.

V usage is TRBV7-9 and J usage is TRBJ2-3; D is unclear. The CDR3 has 12 residues. The germline V and J ends were trimmed by 3 bases and 5 bases, with 6 bases remaining between them. Germline V gives CDR1 SEHNR, CDR2 FQNEAQ (reference sequence). CDR3 sequence reads: CASSFRLDTQYF. The CDR3 coding sequence is TGTGCCAGCAGCTTTAGGCTAGATACGCAGTATTTT. The entire variable domain, with the rest obtained from reference TRBV7-9 and TRBJ2-3, is as follows: DTGVSQNPRHKITKRGQNVTFRCDPISEHNRLYWYRQTLGQGPEFLTYFQNEAQLEKSRLLSDRFSAERPKGSFSTLEIQRTEQGDSAMYLCASSFRLDTQYFGPGTRLTVL.

This clonotype showed up many times. The chain uses TRBV15 and TRBJ2-5; tentatively, D is TRBD1 (6 bases). The germline CDR1 and CDR2 sequences are LNHNV and YYDKDF (reference sequence). This CDR3 contains 15 residues. Trimming pared 4 bases from V and 2 bases from J, leaving 14 bases between. The CDR3 bases are TGTGCCACCAGCAATCCGGGACACTCGCAAGAGACCCAGTACTTC. Translated, it gives CATSNPGHSQETQYF.